The entry below describes one T cell receptor (beta chain). The antigen remains undetermined. Negative isolation was used for CD8+ and CD4+ T cells and FACS enrichment for TEMRA cells. This specimen comes from a study of CD8 T cells in Susac syndrome. V was trimmed by 5 bases and J by 2 bases, leaving 14 bases between them. Germline loops: CDR1 MNHEY, CDR2 SMNVEV (reference sequence). The CDR3 sequence is 15 residues long. Notes on the study in general: Clonal expansion of Susac CD8+ cells peaked in TEMRA cells, and it also peaked in active patients.

RNA totalling roughly 0.45 to 1 ug underwent reverse transcription with random hexamers. An immunoSEQ multiplex PCR generated amplified TCR beta CDR3 products spanning 54 Vbeta and 13 Jbeta. TCRdb reprocessed the immunoSEQ multiplex PCR reads with MiXCR, giving one entry per CDR3 protein. Of about 120,000 distinct CDR3 sequences listed, around 94% are singletons. Sequenced input: CD8+ T cells from PBMCs. The TCR sequence derives from a human donor with Susac syndrome. The chain joins TRBV27 to TRBJ2-3; D is tentatively TRBD1 or TRBD2 (7 bases each). The CDR3 DNA sequence: TGTGCCAGCAGTGGGAGGGACAGTTACACAGATACGCAGTATTTT. Translating gives CASSGRDSYTDTQYF.